This entry lists 30 T cell receptor beta chains sequenced from one sample in a study of blood T cell repertoires in COVID-19. The method was immunoSEQ multiplex PCR; TCRdb's version includes in-frame clones alone and lacks a portion of them. The sample holds about 110,000 clones; around 74% are singletons and the top ten take roughly 21%. Sequencing used peripheral blood. Receptors were obtained from a woman between 65 and 79 years old with acute or convalescent COVID-19.

A remark on this clone: The sample carries other DNA sequences with the same CDR3. V is TRBV10-1 and J is TRBJ2-2; a weak D match, TRBD1 (5 bases). The CDR3 is 13 amino acids. Trimming pared 6 bases from V and 2 bases from J, leaving 7 bases between. Germline assignment: CDR1 WNHNN and CDR2 SYGVQD (reference sequence). The CDR3 protein is CASRDSNTGELFF. CDR3 sequence (DNA): TGCGCCAGCAGAGACAGTAACACCGGGGAGCTGTTTTTT.

This sequence joins TRBV10-3 and TRBJ2-5; a possible D gene is TRBD1 (7 bases). V lost 6 bases, J lost 4 bases, and 12 bases lay in between. Germline values: CDR1 ENHRY, CDR2 SYGVKD. The CDR3 has 13 residues. Here the CDR3 DNA reads TGTGCCATCAGCCCCCAGGGGGGAGAGACCCAGTACTTC. Translation: CAISPQGGETQYF.

The chain is built from TRBV28 and TRBJ1-5; D is uncertain. V lost 3 bases and J 5 bases, leaving 11 bases between the germline ends. Per germline, CDR1 MDHEN and CDR2 SYDVKM. This CDR3 has 14 residues. The CDR3: CASSFPNRDQPQHF. DNA of the CDR3: TGTGCCAGCAGTTTCCCAAACCGAGATCAGCCCCAGCATTTT.

The V call is TRBV6-2 or TRBV6-3, the J call TRBJ1-2; the D gene is possibly TRBD1 (6 bases). The CDR3 has 16 amino acids. Looked up from germline, CDR1 is MNHEY and CDR2 is SVGEGT. With 4 bases removed from V and 3 bases from J, the gap between germline ends came to 18 bases. CDR3 loop: CASSSTRQAWDYGYTF. The CDR3 DNA is TGTGCCAGCAGTTCCACCAGACAGGCGTGGGACTATGGCTACACCTTC.

This clone was seen a single time. V usage is TRBV7-9 and J usage is TRBJ2-5; tentatively, D is TRBD2 (6 bases). Germline CDR1 is SEHNR and CDR2 is FQNEAQ (reference sequence). This CDR3 spans 13 amino acids. V lost 0 bases and J 7 bases, leaving 9 bases between the germline ends. This chain's CDR3 is CASSLATGVTQYF. The CDR3 DNA follows: TGTGCCAGCAGCTTAGCGACGGGAGTGACCCAGTACTTC.

The J gene is TRBJ2-7, the V gene TRBV3-1 (or the pseudogene TRBV3-2), with D possibly being TRBD1 (6 bases). This CDR3 is built from 15 residues. Germline CDR1 and CDR2: LGHDT and YNNKEL (reference sequence). Trimming pared 4 bases from V and 6 bases from J, leaving 19 bases between. For the CDR3, the DNA is TGTGCCAGCAGCCCGTTGGGACACGGAATTGGCGAGCAGTACTTC. Translation gives CASSPLGHGIGEQYF.

The chain employs TRBV9 and TRBJ1-1; D is unclear. This CDR3 region has 15 residues. The V end was cut by 0 bases, the J end by 1 base, with 10 bases between. From germline, CDR1 is SGDLS and CDR2 YYNGEE. The CDR3 DNA sequence: TGTGCCAGCAGCGTAGCTACTAGCCCGAACACTGAAGCTTTCTTT. Residues: CASSVATSPNTEAFF.

This chain joins TRBV12-3 or TRBV12-4 and TRBJ1-2; D is unresolved. There are 13 residues in the CDR3. V lost 7 bases and J 2 bases, leaving 11 bases between the germline ends. CDR3 in amino acids: CASTDGGNYGYTF. The CDR3 nucleotides read TGTGCCAGCACAGACGGCGGGAACTATGGCTACACCTTC.

This clone appeared a few times. This rearrangement joins TRBV7-2 to TRBJ2-1; 10 positions match TRBD2. Germline V CDR1 and CDR2: SGHTA, FQGNSA. The CDR3 has 15 residues. V shed 3 bases and J 2 bases; nucleotides not matched to a gene: 1. This chain's CDR3 is CASSLTSGPYNEQFF. DNA for the CDR3: TGTGCCAGCAGCTTGACTAGCGGGCCCTACAATGAGCAGTTCTTC. Looking up the rest from reference TRBV7-2 and TRBJ2-1 gives the full variable domain: GAGVSQSPSNKVTEKGKDVELRCDPISGHTALYWYRQSLGQGLEFLIYFQGNSAPDKSGLPSDRFSAERTGGSVSTLTIQRTQQEDSAVYLCASSLTSGPYNEQFFGPGTRLTVL.

This clone appeared many times. The chain is built from TRBV9 and TRBJ1-5; D is unresolved. Germline-derived CDR1 and CDR2 are SGDLS and YYNGEE. The ends were cut back, 0 bases at V and 4 bases at J, with 8 bases in the middle. There are 14 residues in the CDR3. CDR3 nucleotide sequence: TGTGCCAGCAGCGTAGGTGGAGGAAATCAGCCCCAGCATTTT. Translating gives CASSVGGGNQPQHF.

The chain couples TRBV10-2 to TRBJ2-1; TRBD2 matches at 8 bases. The length of the CDR3 is 15 residues. V trimming: 0 bases; J trimming: 3 bases; junction bases outside the gene matches: 1. Germline CDR1 reads WSHSY; CDR2 reads SAAADI. The CDR3 reads CASSESAGGYNEQFF. In nucleotides, the CDR3 is TGCGCCAGCAGTGAGTCGGCGGGGGGCTACAATGAGCAGTTCTTC.

The rearrangement links TRBV5-5 to TRBJ2-7; D unclear. Per the germline V gene, CDR1 is SGHKS and CDR2 is YYEKEE (reference sequence). Deletions cut 0 bases from V and 2 bases from J, with 3 bases between. The CDR3 totals 12 residues. CDR3 sequence (DNA): TGTGCCAGCAGCTTGGCGGCCTACGAGCAGTACTTC. This translates into CASSLAAYEQYF.

This clone has only a few counts. The V call is TRBV15, the J call TRBJ1-6; D possibly corresponds to TRBD1 (5 bases). The V and J ends lost 9 bases and 7 bases respectively, with 10 bases between them. In germline, CDR1 is LNHNV, CDR2 YYDKDF (reference sequence). The CDR3 has 12 amino acids. CDR3 sequence (DNA): TGTGCCACAGGGGTAGGAAATTCACCCCTCCACTTT. It is translated as CATGVGNSPLHF.

This rearrangement joins TRBV5-8 to TRBJ1-2; TRBD1 agrees at 8 bases. This CDR3 comprises 16 residues. The J segment lost 0 bases and the V segment lost 2 bases, leaving 6 bases of the junction unmatched. CDR1 is SGHTS, CDR2 YDEGEE, per germline. CDR3 in amino acids: CASSFGGTGTNYGYTF. CDR3 in DNA: TGTGCCAGCAGCTTTGGAGGGACAGGAACTAACTATGGCTACACCTTC. The full variable domain, completed using reference TRBV5-8 and TRBJ1-2, is EAGVTQSPTHLIKTRGQQATLRCSPISGHTSVYWYQQALGLGLQFLLWYDEGEERNRGNFPPRFSGRQFPNYSSELNVNALELEDSALYLCASSFGGTGTNYGYTFGSGTRLTVV.

In its sample, this clone was seen a few times. This chain joins TRBV30 and TRBJ2-1; tentatively, D is TRBD1 (5 bases). This CDR3 has 14 residues. Trimming stripped 4 bases from V and 7 bases from J, with 17 bases between. Looked up from germline, CDR1 is GTSNPN and CDR2 is SVGIG (reference sequence). The CDR3 coding sequence is TGTGCCTGGACCCTAAGGCAGGGTGGGAATGAGCAGTTCTTC. It is translated as CAWTLRQGGNEQFF.

The rearrangement joins TRBV6-1 to TRBJ2-3; D may be TRBD2 (6 bases). The CDR3 runs to 15 residues. The V and J ends lost 2 bases and 1 base respectively, with 10 bases between them. Germline V gives CDR1 MNHNS, CDR2 SASEGT. The CDR3 spells CASSEPGVGTDTQYF. The CDR3 DNA sequence: TGTGCCAGCAGTGAACCGGGGGTAGGCACAGATACGCAGTATTTT.

The CDR3 is CASSQGGGNQPQHF. CDR3 DNA: TGTGCCAGCAGCCAGGGCGGAGGTAATCAGCCCCAGCATTTT. V gene TRBV3-1 (or the pseudogene TRBV3-2) combines with J gene TRBJ1-5, with D hard to call. The CDR3 is 14 amino acids. The germline V and J ends were trimmed by 3 bases and 4 bases, with 10 bases remaining between them. Germline V gives CDR1 LGHDT, CDR2 YNNKEL (reference sequence).

This chain links TRBV11-2 with TRBJ2-5; D is possibly TRBD1 (5 bases). CDR1 and CDR2 from the germline V gene are SGHAT and FQNNGV. Between the trimmed V and J ends, which lost 3 bases and 2 bases, there was a span of 13 bases. CDR3 length equals 15 residues. The CDR3 loop reads CASSFQDTLQETQYF. The CDR3 region has the DNA TGTGCCAGCAGCTTTCAGGACACCCTGCAAGAGACCCAGTACTTC.

The chain links TRBV3-1 (or the pseudogene TRBV3-2) to TRBJ2-7, with D possibly TRBD1 on 5 matching bases. Germline lookup yields CDR1 LGHDT and CDR2 YNNKEL (reference sequence). This CDR3 comprises 15 residues. The CDR3 region has the DNA TGTGCCAGCAGCCAAGTATCAACCCAACAGGTGGGGTGGAAGGTC. Amino acids: CASSQVSTQQVGWKV.

This clone was seen only once. V and J are TRBV28 and TRBJ2-5, with TRBD2 matching over 14 bases. Germline CDR1 reads MDHEN; CDR2 reads SYDVKM. The CDR3 has 15 residues. The junction had 2 bases not matched to a gene; V was cut back by 4 bases and J by 4 bases. The CDR3 sequence is CASSYGLAGGETQYF. For the CDR3, the DNA is TGTGCCAGCAGTTATGGACTAGCGGGGGGAGAGACCCAGTACTTC.

The gene calls are TRBV14 and TRBJ2-7, with TRBD1 matching over 9 bases. Germline V gene data show CDR1 as SGHDN and CDR2 as FVKESK. CDR3 length: 14 amino acids. V lost 5 bases and J lost 7; bases outside the gene matches: 9. DNA of the CDR3: TGTGCCAGCAGCTATACAGGGGGCGCGTTAGAGCAGTACTTC. Protein: CASSYTGGALEQYF.

V gene TRBV5-1 combines with J gene TRBJ1-6, with 7 bases lining up with TRBD1. V dropped 4 bases and J dropped 6; count of bases not matched to a gene: 13. Germline values: CDR1 SGHRS, CDR2 YFSETQ. The length of the CDR3 is 17 residues. CDR3 nucleotide sequence: TGCGCCAGCAGCCCTAACCAACAGGGGACTCTTAATTCACCCCTCCACTTT. Protein product: CASSPNQQGTLNSPLHF. Looking up the rest from reference TRBV5-1 and TRBJ1-6 gives the full variable domain: KAGVTQTPRYLIKTRGQQVTLSCSPISGHRSVSWYQQTPGQGLQFLFEYFSETQRNKGNFPGRFSGRQFSNSRSEMNVSTLELGDSALYLCASSPNQQGTLNSPLHFGNGTRLTVT.

This clone appeared a few times. The chain has TRBV5-1 and TRBJ2-7; 7 nucleotides agree with TRBD1. The germline V gene has CDR1 SGHRS and CDR2 YFSETQ. CDR3 length: 14 residues. Unmatched junction bases numbered 6, after V lost 4 bases and J lost 2 bases. DNA of the CDR3: TGCGCCAGCAGCCTACAGGGACAGACCTACGAGCAGTACTTC. Encoded protein: CASSLQGQTYEQYF.

This clone was detected only a few times. This chain joins TRBV5-8 and TRBJ2-7, with 7 bases fitting TRBD1. The germline V gene has CDR1 SGHTS and CDR2 YDEGEE. V lost 0 bases and J lost 3; bases outside the gene matches: 9. The CDR3 loop spans 16 amino acids. CDR3: CASSLGVTGNVYEQYF. The CDR3, as DNA: TGTGCCAGCAGCTTGGGGGTGACAGGGAACGTCTACGAGCAGTACTTC.

This sequence joins TRBV3-1 (or the pseudogene TRBV3-2) and TRBJ1-3; D is unclear. V was cut by 6 bases and J by 4 bases, with 13 bases left in between. CDR3 length: 14 amino acids. Germline CDR1 LGHDT, CDR2 YNNKEL (reference sequence). In nucleotides, the CDR3 is TGTGCCAGCAGTCCGAGGGATTCCGGAAACACCATATATTTT. Residues: CASSPRDSGNTIYF.

This clone was seen many times. The genes are TRBV5-6 and TRBJ1-2; 8 bases fit TRBD1. The ends lost 0 bases at V and 4 bases at J; junction bases unmatched: 14. CDR3 length equals 18 residues. The V gene's germline CDR1 is SGHDT and CDR2 YYEEEE. CDR3 nucleotide sequence: TGTGCCAGCAGCTTGGGGACAGGGCTCCACGGGGGCGGCTATGGCTACACCTTC. It translates to CASSLGTGLHGGGYGYTF.

This chain joins TRBV19 and TRBJ1-2; perhaps TRBD1 as D (5 bases). Trimming took 3 bases from V and 5 from J, leaving 19 bases between them. Germline V gene data show CDR1 as LNHDA and CDR2 as SQIVND (reference sequence). The CDR3 length is 16 residues. CDR3 protein: CASSIPGGGMGYGYTF. In nucleotides, the CDR3 is TGTGCCAGTAGTATCCCCGGGGGGGGGATGGGATATGGCTACACCTTC.

This clone appeared a few times. The genes are TRBV7-6 and TRBJ2-3, with 12 bases that match TRBD2. Germline V lookup: CDR1 SGHVS, CDR2 FNYEAQ. The CDR3 contains 19 residues. V trimming: 1 base; J trimming: 0 bases; junction bases outside the gene matches: 8. CDR3 sequence (DNA): TGTGCCAGCAGCTTAGGTAGGACTAGCGGGGTATCGAGCACAGATACGCAGTATTTT. Protein: CASSLGRTSGVSSTDTQYF.

The chain recombines TRBV3-1 (or the pseudogene TRBV3-2) with TRBJ1-2; weak D call: TRBD1 (6 bases). Germline loops: CDR1 LGHDT, CDR2 YNNKEL (reference sequence). Trimming took 4 bases from V and 3 from J, leaving 12 bases between them. The CDR3 length is 14 residues. In nucleotides, the CDR3 is TGTGCCAGCAGCCGGGGGGGGCCGGACTATGGCTACACCTTC. Protein sequence: CASSRGGPDYGYTF.

This chain joins TRBV7-8 and TRBJ1-2; D perhaps matches TRBD1 (5 bases). The CDR3 totals 15 residues. CDR1 is SGHVS and CDR2 is FQNEAQ in the germline V gene. Trimming pared 1 base from V and 3 bases from J, leaving 12 bases between. The CDR3 DNA reads as TGTGCCAGCAGCTTAGGTTCAGGGTTGGACTATGGCTACACCTTC. The encoded protein is CASSLGSGLDYGYTF.